A single T cell receptor (beta chain) is shown here with its context. Its antigen remains undetermined. Per-base qualities were not stored, and no clone one base away is much larger. The germline V gene provides CDR1 SNHLY and CDR2 FYNNEI. The CDR3 contains 12 residues, cysteine and phenylalanine counted. The only DNA kept is the CDR3, 36 bases in frame from the first base. At the junction V is shortened by 0 bases and J by 13 bases, with 12 bases in between. Each clonotype received, on average, 10x coverage in deep resolution sequencing performed on a MiSeq, where the target depth lay between 1 in 1 million and 1 in 200,000 T cells. TCR beta libraries were generated with the immunoSEQ hsTCRB Kit. On the authors' methods: Data were analyzed with ImmunoSEQ Data Assistant and ImmunoSEQ Analyzer, with V, D and J genes assigned per IMGT definitions. Clonality, which ranges from 0 to 1, was calculated by subtracting the normalized Shannon entropy of productive rearrangement frequencies from one. Only overrepresented clonotypes making up at least 0.05% of each patient's repertoire were included in the public clonotype analysis. Around 14 repertoires from age-matched healthy donors, obtained from immuneACCESS, served as clonality controls. TCRdb's version of the immuneACCESS table is confined to in-frame rearrangements and falls short of the full clone set. An unresolved V gene accounts for under half of the shortfall where checked; the remainder is of unknown origin. The V and J calls and clone size are taken from that table; D and trimming were inferred from the DNA. In all, the sample holds over 110,000 clones, and approximately 90% of those were seen once. More than 10% of the sample is taken by the ten largest.

This sample's time point label indicates: roughly 12 months on ibrutinib. For TCR beta library preparation, about 2 micrograms of genomic DNA were isolated from cryopreserved PBMCs. High-throughput TCR beta sequencing was performed on longitudinal blood samples from CLL patients receiving ibrutinib monotherapy. The patients took part in an open-label, single-center phase 2 trial of ibrutinib monotherapy. These data originate in a study of cytotoxic CD8 clonotypes in ibrutinib-treated CLL (dated by TCRdb to about 2021). About the full investigation: The cohort was composed of some twelve relapsed/refractory and fewer than 16 treatment-naive patients; IGHV unmutated status was identified in approximately 18 patients. Responses were partial in some 24 patients and complete in 2; after median approximately 5.5 years follow-up, about 14 stayed in remission and about twelve progressed. Response samples were taken after a median of 12 months on treatment, ranging from roughly 6 to 36 months. All remission and progressive disease samples were collected while patients were still receiving ibrutinib. Longitudinal samples were obtainable from about 30% of the roughly 90 participants in the trial. An average of around 250,000 productive templates and around 100,000 productive rearrangements was obtained per sample. Cryopreserved peripheral blood mononuclear cells were obtained prior to treatment, at the time of response, and at either disease progression or sustained remission. General conclusions and limits of the study: Public clonotypes were found to be uncommon and were observed to contract or remain stable during treatment; the increase in clonality was shown to reflect expansion of private clonotypes at ibrutinib response. Baseline clonality exceeded that of age-matched healthy donors and correlated strongly with circulating CD8+ T-cell counts. Clonality rose at ibrutinib response, remained stable during sustained remission, and dropped back toward baseline at progression. Sampling times were not matched between sustained-remission and progressing patients, and lymph node repertoires were not studied.

This sequence uses TRBV2 and TRBJ2-5, with an unclear D gene assignment. This clonotype was obtained from a human donor with chronic lymphocytic leukemia. The source was PBMCs, collected after 12 months of ibrutinib treatment. The base sequence is TGTGCCAGCAGTGAAGCATTGGCCCCACTGTACTTC. Its translation reads: CASSEALAPLYF. Joined to the reference TRBV2 and TRBJ2-5 proteins, this CDR3 gives the full variable domain: EPEVTQTPSHQVTQMGQEVILRCVPISNHLYFYWYRQILGQKVEFLVSFYNNEISEKSEIFDDQFSVERPDGSNFTLKIRSTKLEDSAMYFCASSEALAPLYFGPGTRLLVL.